This TCR beta chain came from a study of blood T cell repertoires in COVID-19. Looking at the study overall: Samples of COVID-19 (acute and convalescent) were obtained from the United States, Italy and Spain. T cells, B-cell-depleted T cells, or PBMCs supplied cDNA or gDNA.

The germline V gene encodes CDR1 MGHRA and CDR2 YSYEKL. CDR3 length: 15 amino acids. The V gene lost 0 bases and the J gene lost 3 bases, with 11 bases spanning the gap. Original processing methods: Counts of nucleated cells, estimated from reference gene primer amplification, were obtained. Method: immunoSEQ multiplex PCR; TCRdb's copy keeps in-frame clones and lacks some. The V and J calls and clone size are taken from that table; D and trimming were inferred from the DNA. The table has around 230,000 clones, roughly 89% seen once. The sample was peripheral blood. This clonotype was sampled from a man aged 30 to 39 who had recovered from COVID-19. The chain recombines TRBV4-1 with TRBJ1-2; D might be TRBD1 (6 bases). The CDR3 region is CASSQDVRGDYGYTF. In DNA form, the CDR3 reads TGCGCCAGCAGCCAAGATGTCAGGGGTGACTATGGCTACACCTTC.